This is a list of T cell receptor beta chains from one sample in a study of T cell responses to AZD1222 COVID-19 vaccine. Profiled with immunoSEQ multiplex PCR; TCRdb holds only in-frame clones, not every one. The sample includes some 84,000 clones, 80% to 90% seen only once; the top ten take roughly 16%. The starting material was peripheral blood, obtained on day 0 of AZD1222 vaccination. The receptors shown here come from an adult in good health. Each CDR3 is given with its conserved first and last residue. The order of the fields is D gene, V gene, clone size, J gene, CDR3 protein, CDR3 DNA. A D gene is named only where the DNA matches it firmly. Some rows have no size entry. The others give once, few or many, or a class for an expanded clone.

d_call: TRBD1
v_call: TRBV29-1
clone_size: NA
j_call: TRBJ1-2
cdr3_aa: CSVEWGQGANYGYTF
cdr3_nt: TGCAGCGTTGAATGGGGACAGGGAGCAAACTATGGCTACACCTTC

d_call: NA
v_call: TRBV4-2
clone_size: once
j_call: TRBJ1-4
cdr3_aa: CASSLGPEKLFF
cdr3_nt: TGTGCCAGCAGCCTCGGGCCGGAAAAACTGTTTTTT

d_call: NA
v_call: TRBV27
clone_size: NA
j_call: TRBJ2-1
cdr3_aa: CASSLYNPSRNEQFF
cdr3_nt: TGTGCCAGCAGTTTATATAATCCTTCGCGGAATGAGCAGTTCTTC

d_call: TRBD2
v_call: TRBV28
clone_size: NA
j_call: TRBJ2-7
cdr3_aa: CASLTRVALAGFYEQYF
cdr3_nt: TGTGCCAGCCTAACACGTGTGGCCCTAGCGGGGTTCTACGAGCAGTACTTC

d_call: NA
v_call: TRBV5-4
clone_size: NA
j_call: TRBJ1-1
cdr3_aa: CASSPLPGVTEAFF
cdr3_nt: TGTGCCAGCAGCCCCCTCCCGGGGGTCACTGAAGCTTTCTTT

d_call: NA
v_call: TRBV19
clone_size: NA
j_call: TRBJ2-2
cdr3_aa: CASSYTDTTGELFF
cdr3_nt: TGTGCCAGTAGTTATACAGATACCACCGGGGAGCTGTTTTTT

d_call: TRBD1
v_call: TRBV5-1
clone_size: once
j_call: TRBJ1-4
cdr3_aa: CASSLSQQGGNEKLFF
cdr3_nt: TGCGCCAGCAGCTTAAGCCAGCAGGGGGGGAATGAAAAACTGTTTTTT

d_call: TRBD2
v_call: TRBV10-3
clone_size: NA
j_call: TRBJ2-1
cdr3_aa: CAISGSGSGSSHNEQFF
cdr3_nt: TGTGCCATCAGTGGGTCGGGGAGCGGGAGCTCCCACAATGAGCAGTTCTTC

d_call: TRBD1
v_call: TRBV6-5
clone_size: NA
j_call: TRBJ1-4
cdr3_aa: CASSRDRGNEKLFF
cdr3_nt: TGTGCCAGCAGTCGGGACAGGGGGAATGAAAAACTGTTTTTT

d_call: NA
v_call: TRBV30
clone_size: NA
j_call: TRBJ2-5
cdr3_aa: CAWRASGQTQYF
cdr3_nt: TGTGCCTGGAGGGCCTCCGGCCAGACCCAGTACTTC